A single sample is the source of the 27 T cell receptor beta chains below, sequenced in a study of shared clonotypes between healthy human individuals. The assay was immunoSEQ multiplex PCR, and TCRdb's table has in-frame clones only and misses some. The sample has approximately 640,000 clones, around 72% seen once. The sequencing sample was made of memory CD4+ T cells sorted from blood. Subset given: CD45RA-negative fraction. These receptors were taken from a woman between 25 and 40 years old in good health.

The chain uses TRBV30 and TRBJ2-5; D not resolved. This CDR3 spans 10 amino acids. The V end was cut by 6 bases, the J end by 4 bases, with 6 bases between. Germline V gene lookup returns CDR1 GTSNPN and CDR2 SVGIG (reference sequence). The CDR3 bases are TGTGCCTGTGGGGTAGAGACCCAGTACTTC. As protein: CACGVETQYF.

This clone was counted a few times. The sample holds other DNA sequences that translate to the same CDR3. J is TRBJ2-2 and V is TRBV7-9, with 9 bases lining up with TRBD1. The CDR3 contains 15 residues. Germline assignment: CDR1 SEHNR and CDR2 FQNEAQ (reference sequence). J lost 5 bases, V lost 3 bases, and 4 bases had no gene match. The CDR3 nucleotides are TGTGCCAGCAGCTTGAGGACAGGGGAGACCGGGGAGCTGTTTTTT. Its protein is CASSLRTGETGELFF.

This clone appeared a few times. The CDR3 sequence: CASSTNRVEGVYF. DNA for the CDR3: TGCGCCAGCAGCACGAACAGGGTGGAGGGCGTGTACTTC. This chain joins TRBV5-1 and TRBJ2-7; either TRBD1 or TRBD2 may supply D (6 bases each). CDR3 length: 13 amino acids. V lost 4 bases to trimming and J lost 12 bases, with 20 bases between them. Germline V gene sequence: CDR1 SGHRS, CDR2 YFSETQ.

The V gene is TRBV7-9, the J gene TRBJ2-3; tentatively, D is TRBD1 or TRBD2 (5 bases each). In germline, CDR1 is SEHNR, CDR2 FQNEAQ (reference sequence). Trimming left V 3 bases short and J 4 bases short, with 11 bases between. There are 14 residues in the CDR3. CDR3 protein: CASSFLPGPDTQYF. The CDR3 DNA reads TGTGCCAGCAGCTTCCTCCCGGGGCCAGATACGCAGTATTTT. Drawing the rest from reference TRBV7-9 and TRBJ2-3, the complete variable domain is DTGVSQNPRHKITKRGQNVTFRCDPISEHNRLYWYRQTLGQGPEFLTYFQNEAQLEKSRLLSDRFSAERPKGSFSTLEIQRTEQGDSAMYLCASSFLPGPDTQYFGPGTRLTVL.

This sequence joins TRBV10-3 and TRBJ2-1; weak D call: TRBD2 (6 bases). Looked up from germline, CDR1 is ENHRY and CDR2 is SYGVKD. The V gene lost 3 bases and the J gene lost 8 bases, with 17 bases spanning the gap. The CDR3 is 15 residues long. The CDR3 protein is CAISDPEGLPHEQFF. CDR3 in DNA: TGTGCCATCAGTGACCCCGAAGGACTACCCCATGAGCAGTTCTTC.

This clone has only one observation. The chain carries TRBV28 and TRBJ2-7; weak D call: TRBD1 (5 bases). V shed 5 bases and J shed 3 bases, with 11 bases lying between them. This CDR3 has 13 residues. Germline CDR1 and CDR2: MDHEN and SYDVKM. CDR3 coding DNA: TGTGCCAGCAGTACCTCTACAGGCTACGAGCAGTACTTC. Amino acid sequence: CASSTSTGYEQYF.

The chain carries TRBV19 and TRBJ2-2; 12 positions match TRBD2. The CDR3 spans 14 residues. V dropped 10 bases and J dropped 3; count of bases not matched to a gene: 3. The germline V gene encodes CDR1 LNHDA and CDR2 SQIVND (reference sequence). The CDR3 DNA reads TGTGCCACCGGACTAGCGGGGTACACCGGGGAGCTGTTTTTT. Encoded protein: CATGLAGYTGELFF.

J is TRBJ1-5 and V is TRBV6-1; unclear D gene. Trimming left V 0 bases short and J 4 bases short, with 7 bases between. Germline CDR1 reads MNHNS; CDR2 reads SASEGT. The CDR3 covers 14 residues. In nucleotides, the CDR3 is TGTGCCAGCAGTGAAGCCAGACTAAATCAGCCCCAGCATTTT. It specifies CASSEARLNQPQHF.

This clone has more than one count but fewer than ten. The chain's CDR3 is CASSLAIGEDTQYF. CDR3 bases: TGCGCCAGCAGCTTGGCAATCGGGGAGGATACGCAGTATTTT. The V gene is TRBV5-1, the J gene TRBJ2-3, with D maybe TRBD2 (5 bases). Germline V CDR1 and CDR2: SGHRS, YFSETQ. V was clipped by 0 bases and J by 6 bases, with 11 bases between them. The CDR3 runs to 14 residues.

The chain joins TRBV10-2 to TRBJ2-6, with D uncertain. Trimming pared 2 bases from V and 2 bases from J, leaving 4 bases between. Germline V lookup: CDR1 WSHSY, CDR2 SAAADI. There are 14 residues in the CDR3. The CDR3 sequence: CASSEKAGANVLTF. The CDR3 DNA follows: TGCGCCAGCAGTGAGAAGGCTGGGGCCAACGTCCTGACTTTC.

V gene TRBV27 combines with J gene TRBJ1-4; 9 nucleotides agree with TRBD1. Germline V gene sequence: CDR1 MNHEY, CDR2 SMNVEV (reference sequence). The CDR3 is made up of 14 amino acids. V lost 4 bases and J lost 6; bases outside the gene matches: 3. In DNA form, the CDR3 reads TGTGCCAGCAGTTGGGACAGGGCCCATGAAAAACTGTTTTTT. Protein: CASSWDRAHEKLFF.

V is TRBV5-4 and J is TRBJ2-2; tentative D call: TRBD2 (7 bases). V was trimmed by 3 bases and J by 5 bases, leaving 20 bases between them. This CDR3 is built from 17 residues. Germline lookup yields CDR1 SGHNT and CDR2 YYREEE (reference sequence). CDR3 DNA sequence: TGTGCCAGCAGCTCGGGGGCGAGCGGGATAATTACCGGGGAGCTGTTTTTT. It specifies CASSSGASGIITGELFF.

This chain joins TRBV5-4 and TRBJ2-7; maybe TRBD2 (6 bases). Deletions cut 3 bases from V and 0 bases from J, with 13 bases between. This CDR3 spans 15 amino acids. CDR1 and CDR2 from the germline V gene are SGHNT and YYREEE (reference sequence). The CDR3 nucleotides read TGTGCCAGCAGCTCCTTCCGGGAGAGCTCCTACGAGCAGTACTTC. Its translation is CASSSFRESSYEQYF.

The chain uses TRBV27 and TRBJ2-1; D remains unclear. Germline V gene lookup returns CDR1 MNHEY and CDR2 SMNVEV (reference sequence). Deletions cut 0 bases from V and 0 bases from J, with 9 bases between. The CDR3 has 16 residues. CDR3 sequence reads: CASSLSGGFSYNEQFF. CDR3 DNA: TGTGCCAGCAGTTTATCCGGTGGCTTCTCCTACAATGAGCAGTTCTTC.

DNA for the CDR3: TGCGCCAGCAGTGAGTCGAGTAGGGGGTGGGTTCAGTACTTC. Its translation is CASSESSRGWVQYF. The V gene is TRBV10-1, the J gene TRBJ2-4, with D perhaps matching TRBD1 (6 bases). The CDR3 has 14 amino acids. Germline V gene lookup returns CDR1 WNHNN and CDR2 SYGVQD (reference sequence). Trimming removed 0 bases at V and 11 bases at J, with 14 bases between.

This clone appeared a single time. V is TRBV7-9 and J is TRBJ2-7, with D tentatively TRBD1 (5 bases). V was trimmed by 1 base and J by 6 bases, leaving 16 bases between them. The CDR3 runs 15 residues. In germline, CDR1 is SEHNR, CDR2 FQNEAQ (reference sequence). The CDR3 region has the DNA TGTGCCAGCAGCTTAGTAGGAAAGCAGGGTAGCGAGCAGTACTTC. Translating gives CASSLVGKQGSEQYF.

This clone was detected a few times. The chain employs TRBV28 and TRBJ1-4; D is uncertain. The CDR3 extends over 15 amino acids. Germline CDR1 and CDR2: MDHEN and SYDVKM. Trimming cost V 3 bases and J 3 bases, with 11 bases left between them. CDR3 DNA sequence: TGTGCCAGCAGTTTTTCGGGCGGTTCTAATGAAAAACTGTTTTTT. It is translated as CASSFSGGSNEKLFF.

This clone was observed a few times. The chain employs TRBV7-6 and TRBJ2-7; 9 nucleotides match TRBD1. The CDR3 extends over 13 amino acids. J lost 5 bases, V lost 4 bases, and 3 bases had no gene match. Germline assignment: CDR1 SGHVS and CDR2 FNYEAQ. The CDR3 DNA sequence: TGTGCCAGCAGCTCGTACAGGGGGCACGAGCAGTACTTC. Amino acid sequence: CASSSYRGHEQYF.

The chain combines TRBV2 with TRBJ2-5; D might be TRBD2 (5 bases). The length of the CDR3 is 13 residues. Germline V lookup: CDR1 SNHLY, CDR2 FYNNEI. V was cut by 8 bases and J by 7 bases, with 17 bases left in between. For the CDR3, the DNA is TGTGCCAGCTGCCCAGACTTGGCGGGGACCCAGTACTTC. It is translated as CASCPDLAGTQYF.

This clone was counted only a few times. This chain connects TRBV19 to TRBJ2-1; D remains unclear. V was clipped by 3 bases and J by 4 bases, with 7 bases between them. The CDR3 contains 13 residues. Germline V gene data show CDR1 as LNHDA and CDR2 as SQIVND (reference sequence). The CDR3, as DNA: TGTGCCAGTAGTATGTGGCAGTACAATGAGCAGTTCTTC. Translating it yields CASSMWQYNEQFF.

The chain carries TRBV5-1 and TRBJ1-4, with D possibly TRBD1 on 6 matching bases. The CDR3 runs 13 residues. V was pared by 2 bases and J by 6 bases, with 8 bases between. Germline loops: CDR1 SGHRS, CDR2 YFSETQ. As DNA, the CDR3 is TGCGCCAGCAGCTTCGGGGGCCATGAAAAACTGTTTTTT. Translated, it gives CASSFGGHEKLFF.

The rearrangement uses TRBV7-2 and TRBJ1-1; no clear D. Looked up from germline, CDR1 is SGHTA and CDR2 is FQGNSA. This CDR3 spans 15 amino acids. Trimming shortened V by 1 base and J by 4 bases, and 13 bases separated the two germline ends. DNA of the CDR3: TGTGCCAGCAGCTTAGTAGAAGGGCTAGTCACTGAAGCTTTCTTT. It specifies CASSLVEGLVTEAFF.

The rearrangement uses TRBV15 and TRBJ2-3; unclear D gene. The CDR3 totals 18 residues. Trimming pared 1 base from V and 0 bases from J, leaving 17 bases between. Germline-derived CDR1 and CDR2 are LNHNV and YYDKDF (reference sequence). CDR3 residues: CATSRAIKSRPSTDTQYF. The CDR3 DNA reads as TGTGCCACCAGCAGAGCCATAAAGTCTAGACCTAGCACAGATACGCAGTATTTT.

This clone has a count of ten or more. V gene TRBV27 combines with J gene TRBJ1-2; TRBD1 matches at 8 bases. Per the germline V gene, CDR1 is MNHEY and CDR2 is SMNVEV (reference sequence). V was clipped by 6 bases and J by 4 bases; unmatched bases: 10. The CDR3 spans 15 residues. This CDR3 reads CASSRWTGSSYGYTF. In DNA, the CDR3 is TGTGCCAGCAGCCGTTGGACAGGGTCTAGCTATGGCTACACCTTC.

Note on this clone: With a much larger clone just one base away, this may be a read error. V and J are TRBV5-5 and TRBJ1-5; the D is unclear. The germline V and J ends were trimmed by 0 bases and 2 bases, with 6 bases remaining between them. CDR1 and CDR2 (germline): SGHKS, YYEKEE (reference sequence). The CDR3 loop spans 14 amino acids. CDR3 amino acids: CASSLDGGNQPQHF. DNA for the CDR3: TGTGCCAGCAGCTTGGACGGAGGCAATCAGCCCCAGCATTTT.

This clone was picked up one time. This chain links TRBV28 with TRBJ2-1, with unresolved D. V shed 4 bases and J shed 5 bases, with 12 bases lying between them. Germline V CDR1 and CDR2: MDHEN, SYDVKM. CDR3 size: 14 residues. For the CDR3, the DNA is TGTGCCAGCAGTTATTTAAGAGATCACAATGAGCAGTTCTTC. Its translation: CASSYLRDHNEQFF.

V is TRBV6-1 and J is TRBJ2-2, with 9 bases aligning to TRBD1. The CDR3 is 14 residues long. The junction had 7 bases not matched to a gene; V was cut back by 11 bases and J by 3 bases. Germline V CDR1 and CDR2: MNHNS, SASEGT. CDR3 sequence (DNA): TGTGCCGGCCACAGGGGGCAGGACACCGGGGAGCTGTTTTTT. Its translation: CAGHRGQDTGELFF.